This TCR beta chain was documented in a study of T cell repertoires in ileal Crohn's disease (dated by TCRdb to about 2019). In terms of the full investigation: The median duration of disease was roughly 8.2 years, and at the time of surgery approximately 33% of patients were active smokers. Every patient underwent surgery because of a complication, which was stricturing disease in approximately 61% and penetrating disease in around 39%. Roughly half of the patients were given postoperative therapy, with more than 15 on anti-TNF agents and about a dozen on thiopurines. A prospective multicentre cohort supplied the roughly 57 Crohn's disease patients whose TCR repertoires were analysed. Running in parallel with the study was a multicentre cohort set up to find predictors of early endoscopic recurrence following ileocolonic resection. Endoscopic postoperative recurrence was defined as a Rutgeerts score above i0. A total of roughly 170 mucosal samples from approximately 57 patients were sequenced, collected from several sites on the surgical specimen and at postoperative endoscopy.

For commercial TCRB immunosequencing, approximately 460 nanograms of biopsy DNA were submitted for each sample. Adaptive Biotechnology amplified CDR3 regions from genomic DNA with a two-step multiplex PCR that controlled for amplification bias. The first PCR used primers for every V and J gene segment; the second PCR added barcodes and Illumina adapters. An Illumina instrument was used to sequence the CDR3 libraries. From the authors' description of their analysis: Vendor-provided pipelines were combined with custom analysis of raw data in R/Bioconductor under R version 3.3.0. Clonality, which ranges from 0 to 1, was calculated as the inverse of the normalised Shannon entropy across all productive clones. High-frequency clones were defined as the share of the repertoire taken up by the top 100 clones, keeping only clones that passed a 95% confidence test. The Simpson index measured repertoire diversity, and the Morisita-Horn index measured overlap between samples. TCRdb took over this immuneACCESS table, retaining in-frame rearrangements with V and J assigned. Such tables are incomplete; in checked studies, under half of the missing clones stem from an unresolved V gene, and the remainder is unexplained. V, J and clone size were drawn from that table, and D and trimming were deduced from the DNA. In all, the sample holds a few thousand clones, and roughly 76% of those were seen once. In total, the top ten clones hold roughly 22% of the sample.

Reading from cysteine to phenylalanine, the CDR3 counts 15 amino acids. Only CDR3 DNA remains: 45 bases, in frame from the first base. CDR1 and CDR2, per the germline V gene, are KGHSH and LQKENI. V and J lose 2 bases and 1 base, and a span of 11 bases separates them. A note on this clone: Its antigen remains undetermined. Qualities for individual bases were not recorded, and no much larger clone is one base off.

Adults with ileal or ileocolonic Crohn's disease and an indication for ileocolonic resection were eligible for inclusion. Whole ileal mucosal biopsies were stored frozen at -80°C before DNA extraction. A TRizol-based method was used to extract genomic DNA from the frozen whole biopsies, and the DNA was quantified with a NanoDrop 2000 spectrophotometer. General conclusions and limits of the study: Mucosal CD4 and CD8 T cells were sorted and sequenced only in a subgroup of patients, whose size was not stated. Higher percentages of high-frequency clones at the time of surgery were linked to endoscopic recurrence, and every patient with clonality above 26.8% (18/57) had recurrence. A significantly higher proportion of clonal expansions was observed in active smokers at surgery than in non-smokers (approximately 26% vs 20%, p=0.02). More high-frequency clones were carried by sorted CD8 T cells than by CD4 T cells, suggesting that mucosal expansions were mainly CD8.

The sequencing sample was made of ileal tissue. The TCR was taken from an adult with Crohn's disease. The chain is made from TRBV18 and TRBJ1-1; TRBD1 is a weak D gene call, 5 bases matching. DNA sequence: TGTGCCAGCTCACCAATAGACGGGGGGAACACTGAAGCTTTCTTT. It codes for CASSPIDGGNTEAFF.